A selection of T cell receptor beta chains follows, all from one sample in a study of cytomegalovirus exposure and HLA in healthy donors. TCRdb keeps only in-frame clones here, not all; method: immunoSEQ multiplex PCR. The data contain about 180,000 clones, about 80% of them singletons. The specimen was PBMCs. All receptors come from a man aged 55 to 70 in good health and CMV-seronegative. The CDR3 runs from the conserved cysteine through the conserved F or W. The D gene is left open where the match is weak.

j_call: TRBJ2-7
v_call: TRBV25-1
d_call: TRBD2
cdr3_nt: TGTGCCAGCAGTCCCGGGACTAGTCTGTACGAGCAGTACTTC
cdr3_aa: CASSPGTSLYEQYF

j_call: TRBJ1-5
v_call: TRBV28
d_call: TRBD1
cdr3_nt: TGTGCCAGCAGTACCGCGGACAGGGTACATCAGCCCCAGCATTTT
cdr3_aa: CASSTADRVHQPQHF

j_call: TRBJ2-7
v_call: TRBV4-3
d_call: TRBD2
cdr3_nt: TGCGCCAGCAGCCAAGATTGGGCTAGCGGGAGCTACGAGCAGTACTTC
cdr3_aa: CASSQDWASGSYEQYF

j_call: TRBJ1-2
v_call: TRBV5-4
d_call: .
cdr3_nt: TGTGCCAGCAGCCCCCCTGGAGGGGACTATGGCTACACCTTC
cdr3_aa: CASSPPGGDYGYTF

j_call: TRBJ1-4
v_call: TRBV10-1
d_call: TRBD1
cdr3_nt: TGCGCCAGCAGTGCGGACAGGACGGGCGGAAAACTGTTTTTT
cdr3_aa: CASSADRTGGKLFF

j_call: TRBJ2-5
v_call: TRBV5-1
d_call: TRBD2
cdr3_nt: TGCGCCAGCAGCCCAGCACGGCTAGCGGGGGGAGAGACCCAGTACTTC
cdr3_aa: CASSPARLAGGETQYF

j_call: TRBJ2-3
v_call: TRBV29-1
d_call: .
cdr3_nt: TGCAGCGTTTGGGGACTCCGCGCAGATACGCAGTATTTT
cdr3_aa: CSVWGLRADTQYF

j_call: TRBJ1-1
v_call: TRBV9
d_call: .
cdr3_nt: TGTGCCAGCAGCTCTGACGGGGAGGAGACTGAAGCTTTCTTT
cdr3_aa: CASSSDGEETEAFF

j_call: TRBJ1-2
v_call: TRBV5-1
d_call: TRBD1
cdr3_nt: TGCGCCAGCAGCGGCGGACAGGGAGACTATGGCTACACCTTC
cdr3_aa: CASSGGQGDYGYTF

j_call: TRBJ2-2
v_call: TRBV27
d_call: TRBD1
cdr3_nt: TGTGCCAGCAGTTTAGCCCGACAGGGTGGCACCGGGGAGCTGTTTTTT
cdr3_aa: CASSLARQGGTGELFF

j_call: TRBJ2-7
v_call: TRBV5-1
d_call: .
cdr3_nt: TGCGCCAGCAGCTTGACGACAGGAACTTCCTACGAGCAGTACTTC
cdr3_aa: CASSLTTGTSYEQYF

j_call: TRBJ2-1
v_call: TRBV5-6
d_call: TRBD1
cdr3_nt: TGTGCCAGCAGCTTGGGGACAGGGTCTTACAATGAGCAGTTCTTC
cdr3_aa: CASSLGTGSYNEQFF